This TCR beta chain was recovered during a study of cytomegalovirus exposure and HLA in healthy donors. PCR amplification relied on 60 Vbeta primers (plus 13 Jbeta primers). Clones were read by immunoSEQ multiplex PCR, and TCRdb kept only the in-frame ones, dropping some. This sample has around 130,000 clones, with about 76% found just once. With V trimmed by 7 bases and J by 11 bases, 12 bases remained unmatched. CDR1 and CDR2 (germline): SGHDT, YYEEEE. CDR3 length equals 13 residues. A note on this clone: The antigen is undetermined.

Samples came from healthy bone marrow donors. Study conclusions and caveats: Researchers catalogued 160 or so TCR beta chains as cytomegalovirus-associated. It is likely that the observed cluster of highly shared sequence variants was a sequencing artifact. Several of the most significant clusters were apparently associated with common viral pathogens in a later analysis.

The clonotype comes from a man aged 40-50 years in good health and CMV-seropositive. The sequencing input was PBMCs. This chain connects TRBV5-6 to TRBJ1-5; 7 positions match TRBD1. Written as DNA, the CDR3 is TGTGCCAGCGGACAGGCGCCCTCGTTGGCCCAGCATTTT. Translation: CASGQAPSLAQHF. The whole variable domain, remainder taken from reference TRBV5-6 and TRBJ1-5, is DAGVTQSPTHLIKTRGQQVTLRCSPKSGHDTVSWYQQALGQGPQFIFQYYEEEERQRGNFPDRFSGHQFPNYSSELNVNALLLGDSALYLCASGQAPSLAQHFGDGTRLSIL.